Listed below are T cell receptor beta chains from one sample, sequenced in a study of siplizumab effects on memory and regulatory T cells. Profiled with immunoSEQ multiplex PCR; TCRdb holds only in-frame clones, not every one. The table includes about 94,000 clones, approximately 95% detected once. The specimen sequenced was non-Treg CD4+ T cells sorted from blood. These TCRs come from a human donor in good health. CDR3s include the opening cysteine and the closing phenylalanine or tryptophan. D genes are given only for firm matches. Some rows mark clone size as missing; the rest say once, few, many or name a class of expanded clone.

v_call	clone_size	j_call	d_call	cdr3_nt	cdr3_aa
TRBV30	few	TRBJ1-5	-	TGTGCCTGGAGCCAGGGCCTTAGCAATCAGCCCCAGCATTTT	CAWSQGLSNQPQHF
TRBV2	-	TRBJ2-2	TRBD2	TGTGCCAGCAGCCTTCGGGCGGGAGGGGGCACCGGGGAGCTGTTTTTT	CASSLRAGGGTGELFF
TRBV29-1	-	TRBJ2-1	-	TGCAGCGTTGAGGAGCCAGCAAGCGATGAGCAGTTCTTC	CSVEEPASDEQFF
TRBV29-1	-	TRBJ1-4	TRBD1	TGCAGCGCAAGGGACAGGGTGGGTGAAAAACTGTTTTTT	CSARDRVGEKLFF
TRBV7-8	-	TRBJ2-7	-	TGTGCCAGCAGCTTAGGCCCGCTCGAGCAGTACTTC	CASSLGPLEQYF
TRBV19	once	TRBJ2-2	-	TGTGCCAGTAGTCCACCCCGCCAGCTGGGAAGGTCGGCCCGGGCTGGGACCGGGGAGCTGTTTTTT	CASSPPRQLGRSARAGTGELFF
TRBV15	-	TRBJ2-1	TRBD2	TGTGCCACCAGCAGGGGGGAAATAGCGGGAGCATACAATGAGCAGTTCTTC	CATSRGEIAGAYNEQFF
TRBV5-6	once	TRBJ1-1	-	TGTGCCAGCAGCTTGGAACAGGGTAGGGCGACTGAAGCTTTCTTT	CASSLEQGRATEAFF
TRBV4-1	-	TRBJ1-4	-	TGCGCCAGCGGATCACGCCAGGGCGAAAAACTGTTTTTT	CASGSRQGEKLFF
TRBV2	-	TRBJ2-3	-	TGTGCCAGCAGGTTGACAGGAACCACAGATACGCAGTATTTT	CASRLTGTTDTQYF
TRBV9	-	TRBJ1-1	TRBD1	TGTGCCAGCAGCTCCCGGACAGGGGCGAAGAACACTGAAGCTTTCTTT	CASSSRTGAKNTEAFF
TRBV6-1	once	TRBJ2-1	-	TGTGCCAGCACCAGCGACGGAGGGAATGAGCAGTTCTTC	CASTSDGGNEQFF
TRBV7-3	-	TRBJ1-2	-	TGTGCCAGCAGCTTAACCGGGGGCGCTTCCGGCTACACCTTC	CASSLTGGASGYTF
TRBV19	-	TRBJ2-5	TRBD1	TGTGCCAGTAGCGACAGGGGAGGCGGGGAGACCCAGTACTTC	CASSDRGGGETQYF
TRBV27	-	TRBJ1-1	-	TGTGCCAGCAGTTTCCTCCCGGGACAGAACACTGAAGCTTTCTTT	CASSFLPGQNTEAFF
TRBV2	-	TRBJ1-5	-	TGTGCCAGCAGTGAAGAGGTCCTGAAGTTGGAGCCCCAGCATTTT	CASSEEVLKLEPQHF
TRBV6-5	-	TRBJ2-3	-	TGTGCCAGCAGTTACTCAACAGACCTCCTAGGTACGCAGTATTTT	CASSYSTDLLGTQYF
TRBV10-3	once	TRBJ1-1	TRBD1	TGTGCCATCAGTGAGTCCCCCACAGGGGGGCGGACCATGAACACTGAAGCTTTCTTT	CAISESPTGGRTMNTEAFF
TRBV6-5	-	TRBJ1-2	-	TGTGCCAGCAGTTACAACCCCCAGGGGAATGGCTACACCTTC	CASSYNPQGNGYTF
TRBV14	-	TRBJ2-5	-	TGTGCCAGCAGCCAAGACTTGCGGACCCAGTACTTC	CASSQDLRTQYF
TRBV7-9	-	TRBJ1-5	-	TGTGCCAGCAGCTTAGAACAACATAATCAGCCCCAGCATTTT	CASSLEQHNQPQHF
TRBV20-1	-	TRBJ1-2	-	TGCAGTGTCGCAGCTAACTATGGCTACACCTTC	CSVAANYGYTF
TRBV18	few	TRBJ1-5	-	TGTGCCAGCTCACGTACAGGAACCAATCAGCCCCAGCATTTT	CASSRTGTNQPQHF
TRBV4-1	-	TRBJ2-5	-	TGCGCCAGCAGCCAAGAGCCAAAAGAGACCCAGTACTTC	CASSQEPKETQYF
TRBV5-4	-	TRBJ2-2	TRBD1	TGTGCCAGCAGCTCGGGACAGCTCACCGGGGAGCTGTTTTTT	CASSSGQLTGELFF
TRBV30	-	TRBJ1-1	-	TGTGCCTGGAGTCCAACAGGGTACACTGAAGCTTTCTTT	CAWSPTGYTEAFF
TRBV5-1	-	TRBJ2-7	TRBD1	TGCGCCAGCAGCTCAGGACAGGGGAGTATAGCGCAGTACTTC	CASSSGQGSIAQYF
TRBV19	-	TRBJ2-3	-	TGTGCCAGCCGGCAGGACAGTGAAGATACGCAGTATTTT	CASRQDSEDTQYF
TRBV6-5	once	TRBJ2-7	TRBD2	TGTGCCAGCAGAAAACTAGCGGGAGGGTACGAGCAGTACTTC	CASRKLAGGYEQYF
TRBV7-9	-	TRBJ2-3	TRBD2	TGTGCCGCGGGGCTAGCGGGGGGGCACGGGCAGTATTTT	CAAGLAGGHGQYF
TRBV11-2	-	TRBJ1-2	-	TGTGCCAGCAGCGAGGGTAACTATGGCTACACCTTC	CASSEGNYGYTF
TRBV5-1	-	TRBJ2-5	-	TGCGCCAGCAGCCCGGGACACTTCCAAGAGACCCAGTACTTC	CASSPGHFQETQYF
TRBV7-9	-	TRBJ2-7	TRBD1	TGTGCCAGCAGCTTTCCCGGACAGGGGGCGAAGCAGTACTTC	CASSFPGQGAKQYF
TRBV5-3	-	TRBJ1-6	-	TGTGCCAGAAGCTTTCAGGAAGATAATTCACCCCTCCACTTT	CARSFQEDNSPLHF
TRBV4-1	-	TRBJ2-7	-	TGCGCCAGCAGCGCTGGATACGGCTTCTCCTCCTACGAGCAGTACTTC	CASSAGYGFSSYEQYF
TRBV28	-	TRBJ1-2	TRBD1	TGTGCCAGCAGTTTCCCTGAAGGGGGCGAGGACTATGGCTACACCTTC	CASSFPEGGEDYGYTF
TRBV6-5	-	TRBJ2-5	-	TGTGCCAGCAGTCGAGCCTCAGGGACCCAAGAGACCCAGTACTTC	CASSRASGTQETQYF
TRBV9	few	TRBJ1-6	-	TGTGCCAGCAGCTCAGAAGAGGGAAATTCACCCCTCCACTTT	CASSSEEGNSPLHF
TRBV19	-	TRBJ2-7	-	TGTGCCAGTAGAGCTCGGGACGACTCCTACGAGCAGTACTTC	CASRARDDSYEQYF
TRBV11-3	-	TRBJ2-1	-	TGTGCCAGCAGCCCCCGGGTAAGCGGCAATGAGCAGTTCTTC	CASSPRVSGNEQFF
TRBV7-9	-	TRBJ1-1	-	TGTGCCAGCAGCTTGGCGGAAGCGAACACTGAAGCTTTCTTT	CASSLAEANTEAFF
TRBV5-1	-	TRBJ2-2	TRBD1	TGCGCCAGCAGCTCGGGACAGGGGGGCAGCGGGGAGCTGTTTTTT	CASSSGQGGSGELFF
TRBV7-8	-	TRBJ1-3	-	TGTGCCAGCAGCTTAGTTGGGGGGCCCGGAAACACCATATATTTT	CASSLVGGPGNTIYF